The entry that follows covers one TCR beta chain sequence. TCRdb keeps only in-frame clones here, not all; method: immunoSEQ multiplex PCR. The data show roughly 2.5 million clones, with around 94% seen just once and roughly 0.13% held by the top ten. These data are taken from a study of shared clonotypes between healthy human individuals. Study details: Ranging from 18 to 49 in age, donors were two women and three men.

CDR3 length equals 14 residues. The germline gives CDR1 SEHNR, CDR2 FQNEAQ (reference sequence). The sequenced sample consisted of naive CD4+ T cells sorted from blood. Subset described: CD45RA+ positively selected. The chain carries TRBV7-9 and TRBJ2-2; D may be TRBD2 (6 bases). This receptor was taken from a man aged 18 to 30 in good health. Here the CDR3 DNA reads TGTGCGAGGACGGGGACTGGGAACACCGGGGAGCTGTTTTTT. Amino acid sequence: CARTGTGNTGELFF.